This T cell receptor (beta chain) was captured in a study of T cell responses to AZD1222 COVID-19 vaccine. The germline CDR1 and CDR2 sequences are MRHNA and SNTAGT. Trimming stripped 10 bases from V and 0 bases from J, with 16 bases between. The CDR3 spans 16 residues. Whole-study findings and limits: Vaccine-associated CD4 TCRs ranged over spike, dominating at 160-218 and 743-854. Most donors were white British, females outnumbered males, and clonal diversity was possibly underestimated. Unmutated regions of variants are reportedly targeted by nearly half of spike-specific TCRs.

Details on this clone: Its antigen is unknown.

Sequencing used immunoSEQ multiplex PCR; TCRdb keeps in-frame clones, though not all of them. The sample consists of some 200,000 clones, roughly 94% of them appearing once. The starting material was peripheral blood, obtained 28 days after the second dose of the MenACWY control vaccine. This sequence originates from an adult who received the MenACWY meningococcal vaccine as a control. The chain couples TRBV6-4 to TRBJ2-6, with a tentative D call TRBD1 (6 bases). The CDR3 region is CATKQTGGSGANVLTF. For the CDR3, the DNA is TGTGCCACCAAACAGACAGGTGGCTCTGGGGCCAACGTCCTGACTTTC.